Listed below are T cell receptor beta chains from one sample, sequenced in a study of CD8 T cells in ankylosing spondylitis. TCRdb recomputed calls from the 5' RACE reads with MiXCR, one row per CDR3 protein. This table has a few hundred thousand distinct CDR3 sequences, over 8.5% appearing once. Sequencing input: blood, either unsorted or a sorted T cell fraction (not recorded which). Every receptor here comes from a male donor with ankylosing spondylitis or in good health (not recorded which). The CDR3 runs from the conserved cysteine through the conserved F or W. The D gene is left open where the match is weak. Clone sizes are given selectively: once, few, many, or a class where the clone is expanded.

TRBV9	17	TRBJ2-7	TRBD2	many	CASSLGTSGSSFHEQYF	TGTGCCAGCAGTCTGGGGACTAGCGGGAGTAGTTTCCACGAGCAGTACTTC
TRBV29-1	13	TRBJ2-1	TRBD2	many	CSADTSGNNEQFF	TGCAGCGCCGATACTAGCGGCAACAATGAGCAGTTCTTC
TRBV20-1	13	TRBJ1-1	TRBD1	many	CSARDRATTEAFF	TGCAGTGCTAGGGACAGGGCTACCACTGAAGCTTTCTTT
TRBV29-1	14	TRBJ2-3	TRBD2	NA	CSASLAGDTDTQYF	TGCAGCGCCAGTCTAGCGGGTGACACAGATACGCAGTATTTT
TRBV10-2	13	TRBJ1-2	NA	many	CASSLDTNYGYTF	TGCGCCAGCAGCTTAGACACTAACTATGGCTACACCTTC
TRBV9	15	TRBJ1-4	NA	NA	CASSVEGRPFDEVFF	TGTGCCAGCAGCGTTGAGGGGCGTCCGTTTGACGAGGTGTTTTTT
TRBV20-1	16	TRBJ1-6	NA	many	CSARAETDLGGSPLHF	TGCAGTGCTAGAGCCGAGACAGATCTCGGAGGTTCACCCCTCCACTTT
TRBV29-1	13	TRBJ2-3	TRBD1	many	CSVPDRAADTQYF	TGCAGCGTTCCCGACAGGGCGGCGGATACGCAGTATTTT
TRBV29-1	14	TRBJ2-5	TRBD1	NA	CSVGAGGSMETQYF	TGCAGCGTTGGCGCAGGGGGCTCGATGGAGACCCAGTACTTC
TRBV4-1	15	TRBJ1-1	TRBD1	many	CASSHQGAAGTEAFF	TGCGCCAGCAGCCACCAGGGGGCAGCGGGCACTGAAGCTTTCTTT
TRBV30	14	TRBJ1-1	NA	many	CAWRPQGRKTEAFF	TGTGCCTGGCGACCACAGGGAAGAAAGACTGAAGCTTTCTTT
TRBV19	14	TRBJ2-3	NA	NA	CASSRQGAGDTQYF	TGTGCCAGTAGTAGACAGGGCGCGGGGGATACGCAGTATTTT
TRBV7-2	14	TRBJ1-1	NA	NA	CASSLLRARGEAFF	TGTGCCAGCAGCCTCTTACGGGCCCGAGGTGAAGCTTTCTTT
TRBV7-3	17	TRBJ2-1	NA	many	CASSSGPGPEGLSEQFF	TGTGCCAGCAGCTCAGGGCCGGGACCAGAAGGATTAAGTGAGCAGTTCTTC
TRBV12-3/TRBV12-4	13	TRBJ1-2	NA	few	CASRWGGEYGYTF	TGTGCCAGCCGGTGGGGAGGAGAGTATGGCTACACCTTC
TRBV20-1	16	TRBJ2-7	TRBD2	many	CSAEGTSGGSSYEQYF	TGCAGTGCTGAAGGGACTAGCGGGGGGTCCTCCTACGAGCAGTACTTC
TRBV5-1	17	TRBJ2-1	NA	many	CASKPGPPRISYNEQFF	TGCGCCAGCAAGCCCGGACCTCCCCGGATCTCCTACAATGAGCAGTTCTTC
TRBV12-5	17	TRBJ1-3	NA	NA	CASGPYSGTSSGNTIYF	TGTGCTAGTGGTCCTTATAGCGGGACCTCCTCTGGAAACACCATATATTTT
TRBV12-3/TRBV12-4	13	TRBJ1-3	NA	many	CASSPAGGNTIYF	TGTGCCAGCAGCCCCGCAGGTGGGAACACCATATATTTT
TRBV4-1	15	TRBJ1-1	NA	many	CASSQEAAMNTEAFF	TGCGCCAGCAGCCAAGAGGCAGCCATGAACACTGAAGCTTTCTTT
TRBV24-1	14	TRBJ2-3	NA	many	CATSDNRGTDTQYF	TGTGCCACCAGTGACAACAGGGGCACAGATACGCAGTATTTT
TRBV25-1	13	TRBJ2-1	NA	few	CASSEAGYGEQFF	TGTGCCAGCAGTGAGGCAGGGTACGGTGAGCAGTTCTTC
TRBV5-1	15	TRBJ2-3	NA	few	CASRPDGGATDTQYF	TGCGCCAGCAGACCGGACGGGGGCGCAACAGATACGCAGTATTTT
TRBV2	14	TRBJ2-1	TRBD2	few	CASKVRGGGNEQFF	TGTGCCAGCAAGGTGCGGGGGGGCGGGAATGAGCAGTTCTTC
TRBV7-8	14	TRBJ2-1	NA	many	CASSFGQRVDEQFF	TGTGCCAGCAGCTTCGGACAGCGCGTTGATGAGCAGTTCTTC
TRBV18	14	TRBJ2-7	TRBD1	many	CASSPHRGLMEQYF	TGTGCCAGCTCACCACACAGGGGTTTGATGGAGCAGTACTTC
TRBV5-1	14	TRBJ2-1	NA	many	CASSVTYPYNEQFF	TGCGCCAGCAGCGTGACGTATCCTTACAATGAGCAGTTCTTC
TRBV20-1	15	TRBJ2-3	NA	NA	CSARDLGGRTDTQYF	TGCAGTGCTAGAGATTTAGGAGGCCGCACAGATACGCAGTATTTT
TRBV6-1	11	TRBJ1-2	NA	many	CARGEDYGYTF	TGTGCCAGGGGGGAGGACTATGGCTACACCTTC
TRBV5-1	13	TRBJ1-1	NA	many	CASSKDSGLGAFF	TGCGCCAGCAGCAAAGACAGCGGGCTCGGGGCTTTCTTT
TRBV7-2	13	TRBJ2-3	NA	few	CASSLGGFDTQYF	TGTGCCAGCAGCTTAGGAGGCTTCGATACGCAGTATTTT
TRBV6-6	11	TRBJ1-6	TRBD1	NA	CASSDRVPLHF	TGTGCCAGCAGTGACAGGGTTCCCCTCCACTTT
TRBV19	13	TRBJ2-5	NA	few	CASSIGAGETQYF	TGTGCCAGTAGTATAGGGGCCGGCGAGACCCAGTACTTC
TRBV19	14	TRBJ2-1	TRBD2	few	CASSTAGEVNEQFF	TGTGCCAGTAGTACAGCGGGAGAGGTAAATGAGCAGTTCTTC